The 5 T cell receptor beta chains in this list originate from one sample, sequenced in a study of OX40 agonist ivuxolimab in advanced cancers. Sequencing used immunoSEQ multiplex PCR; TCRdb keeps in-frame clones, though not all of them. The sample shows around 46,000 clones, approximately 88% of them seen only once. The sequencing used CD4+ or CD8+ T cells sorted from blood, collected in a trial of the OX40 agonist ivuxolimab. These receptor sequences come from an adult with an advanced solid tumor such as melanoma, head and neck, liver or kidney cancer.

DNA of the CDR3: TGCGCCAGCAGCAGACAAGAATCGTCCCCCTACGAGCAGTACTTC. Protein sequence: CASSRQESSPYEQYF. The chain uses TRBV4-1 and TRBJ2-7, with D unclear. The CDR3 sequence is 15 residues long. From germline, CDR1 is MGHRA and CDR2 YSYEKL. The V and J ends lost 5 bases and 2 bases respectively, with 16 bases between them.

The sample holds one count of this clone. The genes are TRBV19 and TRBJ1-5; no firm D call. V was clipped by 0 bases and J by 6 bases, with 12 bases between them. Looked up from germline, CDR1 is LNHDA and CDR2 is SQIVND (reference sequence). This CDR3 is 15 amino acids long. The CDR3 protein is CASSIDPYLIQPQHF. The CDR3 nucleotides read TGTGCCAGTAGTATAGACCCCTACTTAATTCAGCCCCAGCATTTT.

The V and J genes are TRBV27 and TRBJ2-1; D perhaps matches TRBD1 (5 bases). Germline-derived CDR1 and CDR2 are MNHEY and SMNVEV (reference sequence). V shed 2 bases and J shed 6 bases, with 11 bases lying between them. The CDR3 contains 14 residues. The CDR3 nucleotides read TGTGCCAGCAGTTTAAGTGGCAGGGTCAATGAGCAGTTCTTC. Amino acid sequence: CASSLSGRVNEQFF.

This clone has only one observation. The rearrangement uses TRBV19 and TRBJ2-7; 9 positions match TRBD1. The trim removed 6 bases at V and 5 bases at J, leaving 5 bases unmatched. Germline values: CDR1 LNHDA, CDR2 SQIVND (reference sequence). The CDR3 length is 13 residues. Here the CDR3 DNA reads TGTGCCAGTAGCACAGGGGGCTTCGACGAGCAGTACTTC. Its translation is CASSTGGFDEQYF.

Ten or more counts support this clone. The genes are TRBV4-2 and TRBJ2-6; no reliable D call. Germline V gene lookup returns CDR1 LGHNA and CDR2 YNFKEQ. V lost 0 bases and J lost 0, with 9 bases in between. The CDR3 consists of 17 residues. The CDR3 protein is CASSQEGSSSGANVLTF. CDR3 in DNA: TGTGCCAGCAGCCAAGAAGGGTCCTCCTCTGGGGCCAACGTCCTGACTTTC.